The clone carrying this TCR beta chain was detected ten times or more. From germline, CDR1 is DFQATT and CDR2 SNEGSKA (reference sequence). The CDR3 spans 13 residues. Trimming removed 5 bases at V and 2 bases at J, with 7 bases between. This sample stems from a study of T-cell reconstitution after alpha-beta-depleted transplantation in children. Unique molecular identifiers were built into the TCRbeta library. TCRdb called the PCR reads again in MiXCR, with one record for every CDR3 protein. The sample has hundreds of thousands of distinct CDR3 sequences, approximately 17% seen once. The clonotype was recovered from a human donor who donated a stem cell graft to a child with acute myeloid leukemia. The sample here was PBMCs from the stem cell graft donor, taken from the stem cell graft. This chain joins TRBV20-1 and TRBJ1-6; D gene unclear. CDR3 nucleotides: TGCAGTGCTGTGGACGCCTATAATTCACCCCTCCACTTT. Its translation is CSAVDAYNSPLHF.